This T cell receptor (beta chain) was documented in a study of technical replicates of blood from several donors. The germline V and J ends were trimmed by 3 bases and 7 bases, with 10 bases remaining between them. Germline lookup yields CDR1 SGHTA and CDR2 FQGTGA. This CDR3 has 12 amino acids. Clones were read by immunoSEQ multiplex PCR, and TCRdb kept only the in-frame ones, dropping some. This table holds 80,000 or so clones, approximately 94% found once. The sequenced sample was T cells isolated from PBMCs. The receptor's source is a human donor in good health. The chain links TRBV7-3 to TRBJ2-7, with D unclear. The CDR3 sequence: CASSFGGSEQYF. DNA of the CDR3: TGTGCCAGCAGCTTCGGCGGATCAGAGCAGTACTTC.